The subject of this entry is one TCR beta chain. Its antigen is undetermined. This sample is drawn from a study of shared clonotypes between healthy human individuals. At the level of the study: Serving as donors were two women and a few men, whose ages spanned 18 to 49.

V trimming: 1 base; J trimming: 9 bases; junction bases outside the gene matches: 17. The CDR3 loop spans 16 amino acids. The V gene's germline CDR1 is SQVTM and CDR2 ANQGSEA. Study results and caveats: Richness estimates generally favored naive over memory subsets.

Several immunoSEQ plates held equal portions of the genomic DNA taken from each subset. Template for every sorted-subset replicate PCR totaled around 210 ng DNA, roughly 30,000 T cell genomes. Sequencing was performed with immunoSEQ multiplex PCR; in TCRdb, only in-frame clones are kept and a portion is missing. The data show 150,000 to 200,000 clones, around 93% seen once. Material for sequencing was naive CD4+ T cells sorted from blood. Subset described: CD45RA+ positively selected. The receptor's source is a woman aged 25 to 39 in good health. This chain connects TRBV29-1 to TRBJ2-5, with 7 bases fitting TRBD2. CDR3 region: CSVEGLADTRDLAQYF. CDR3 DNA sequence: TGCAGCGTTGAAGGACTAGCTGACACAAGAGACCTGGCCCAGTACTTC.